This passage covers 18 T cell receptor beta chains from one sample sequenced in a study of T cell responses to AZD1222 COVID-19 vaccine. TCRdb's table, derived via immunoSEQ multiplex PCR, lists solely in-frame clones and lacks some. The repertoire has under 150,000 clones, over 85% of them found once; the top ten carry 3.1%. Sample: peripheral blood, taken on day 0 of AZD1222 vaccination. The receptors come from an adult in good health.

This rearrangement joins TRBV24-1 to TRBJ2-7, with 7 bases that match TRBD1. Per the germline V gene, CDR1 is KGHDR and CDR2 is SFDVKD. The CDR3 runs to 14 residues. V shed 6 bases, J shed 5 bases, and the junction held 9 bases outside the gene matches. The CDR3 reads CATSHRGQADEQYF. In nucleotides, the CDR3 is TGTGCCACCAGTCACCGTGGACAGGCCGACGAGCAGTACTTC.

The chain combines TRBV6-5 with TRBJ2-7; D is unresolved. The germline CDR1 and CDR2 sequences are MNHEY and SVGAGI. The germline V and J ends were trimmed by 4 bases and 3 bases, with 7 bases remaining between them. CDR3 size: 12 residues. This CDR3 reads CASSSNGYEQYF. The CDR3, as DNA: TGTGCCAGCAGTTCAAACGGCTACGAGCAGTACTTC.

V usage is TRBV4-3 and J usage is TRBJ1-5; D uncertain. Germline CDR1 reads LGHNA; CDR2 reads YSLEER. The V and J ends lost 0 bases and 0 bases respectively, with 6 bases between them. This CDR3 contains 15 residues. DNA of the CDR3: TGCGCCAGCAGCCAAGACCTGGATAGCAATCAGCCCCAGCATTTT. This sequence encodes CASSQDLDSNQPQHF.

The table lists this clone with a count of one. CDR3 amino acids: CASRRDRGPSEQYF. The CDR3 nucleotides read TGTGCCAGTCGACGGGACAGGGGGCCTAGCGAGCAGTACTTC. The J gene is TRBJ2-7, the V gene TRBV28; 12 bases fit TRBD1. With 9 bases clipped from V and 6 bases from J, the junction kept 9 bases outside the gene matches. There are 14 residues in the CDR3. Germline lookup yields CDR1 MDHEN and CDR2 SYDVKM.

The CDR3 DNA reads as TGTGCCAGCAGTCCAAGGCGAGACAGGTCGAATTCACCCCTCCACTTT. Translated: CASSPRRDRSNSPLHF. The V gene is TRBV3-1 (or the pseudogene TRBV3-2), the J gene TRBJ1-6, with D possibly being TRBD1 (6 bases). This CDR3 has 16 amino acids. Germline values: CDR1 LGHDT, CDR2 YNNKEL (reference sequence). The germline V and J ends were trimmed by 6 bases and 7 bases, with 19 bases remaining between them.

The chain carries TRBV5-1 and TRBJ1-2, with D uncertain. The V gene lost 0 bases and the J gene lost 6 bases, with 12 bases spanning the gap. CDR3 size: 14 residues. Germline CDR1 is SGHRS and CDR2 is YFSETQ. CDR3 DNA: TGCGCCAGCAGCTTGGCCGGTTGGGAGAATGGCTACACCTTC. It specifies CASSLAGWENGYTF. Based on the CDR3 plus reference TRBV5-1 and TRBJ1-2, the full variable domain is KAGVTQTPRYLIKTRGQQVTLSCSPISGHRSVSWYQQTPGQGLQFLFEYFSETQRNKGNFPGRFSGRQFSNSRSEMNVSTLELGDSALYLCASSLAGWENGYTFGSGTRLTVV.

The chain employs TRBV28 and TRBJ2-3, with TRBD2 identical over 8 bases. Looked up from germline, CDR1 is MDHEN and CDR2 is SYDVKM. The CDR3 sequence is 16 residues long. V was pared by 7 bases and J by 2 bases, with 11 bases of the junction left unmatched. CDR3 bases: TGTGCCAGCACCCTAGGGCTAGCGGGCTCCACAGATACGCAGTATTTT. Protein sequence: CASTLGLAGSTDTQYF.

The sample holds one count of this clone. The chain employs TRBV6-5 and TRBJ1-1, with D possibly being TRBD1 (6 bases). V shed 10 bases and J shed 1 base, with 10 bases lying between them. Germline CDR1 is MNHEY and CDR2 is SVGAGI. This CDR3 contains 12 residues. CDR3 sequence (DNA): TGTGCCACAAAGACAGGGAACACTGAAGCTTTCTTT. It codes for CATKTGNTEAFF.

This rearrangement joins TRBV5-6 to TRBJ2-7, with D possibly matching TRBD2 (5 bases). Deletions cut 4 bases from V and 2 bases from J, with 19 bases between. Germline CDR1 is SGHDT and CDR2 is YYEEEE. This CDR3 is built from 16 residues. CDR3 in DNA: TGTGCCAGCAGCACTCATCGGTCGGGAAAGGCCTACGAGCAGTACTTC. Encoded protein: CASSTHRSGKAYEQYF.

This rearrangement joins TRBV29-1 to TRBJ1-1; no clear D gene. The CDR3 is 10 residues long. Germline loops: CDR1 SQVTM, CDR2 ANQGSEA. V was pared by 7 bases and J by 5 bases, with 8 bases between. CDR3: CSARTTEAFF. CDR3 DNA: TGCAGCGCCCGGACGACTGAAGCTTTCTTT.

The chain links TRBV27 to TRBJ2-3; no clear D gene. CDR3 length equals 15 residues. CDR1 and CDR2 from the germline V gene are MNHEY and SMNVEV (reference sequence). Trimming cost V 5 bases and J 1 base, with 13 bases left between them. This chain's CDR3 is CASSLWSGGTDTQYF. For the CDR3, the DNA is TGTGCCAGCAGTCTGTGGAGTGGGGGCACAGATACGCAGTATTTT.

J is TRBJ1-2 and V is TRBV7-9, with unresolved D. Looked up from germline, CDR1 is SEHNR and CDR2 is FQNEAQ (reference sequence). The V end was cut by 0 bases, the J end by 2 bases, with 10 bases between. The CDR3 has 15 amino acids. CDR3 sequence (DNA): TGTGCCAGCAGCTTAGCAGGTGGGAACAACTATGGCTACACCTTC. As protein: CASSLAGGNNYGYTF.

The CDR3 loop reads CASSPLSSYNEQFF. The CDR3 region has the DNA TGTGCCAGCAGCCCCTTAAGCTCCTACAATGAGCAGTTCTTC. The chain employs TRBV7-8 and TRBJ2-1; D is ambiguous. The germline gives CDR1 SGHVS, CDR2 FQNEAQ. The CDR3 sequence is 14 residues long. V gave up 5 bases and J gave up 0 bases, with 8 bases separating them.

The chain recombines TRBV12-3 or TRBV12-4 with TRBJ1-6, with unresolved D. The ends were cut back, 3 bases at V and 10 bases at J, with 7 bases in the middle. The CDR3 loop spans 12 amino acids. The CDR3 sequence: CASSFPQSPLHF. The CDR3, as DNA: TGTGCCAGCAGTTTCCCCCAATCACCCCTCCACTTT.

CDR3 region: CASSENRDRGRHHEQYF. The CDR3 region has the DNA TGTGCCAGCAGCGAAAACCGGGACAGGGGGCGTCACCACGAGCAGTACTTC. The chain uses TRBV9 and TRBJ2-7; 12 bases map to TRBD1. The trim removed 3 bases at V and 5 bases at J, leaving 12 bases unmatched. CDR3 length equals 17 residues. Germline values: CDR1 SGDLS, CDR2 YYNGEE.

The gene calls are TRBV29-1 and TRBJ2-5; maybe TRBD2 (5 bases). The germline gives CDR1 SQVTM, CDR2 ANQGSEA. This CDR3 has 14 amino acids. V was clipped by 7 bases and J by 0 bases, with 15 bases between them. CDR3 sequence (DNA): TGCAGCGCTCTCGGCGGGCGTTACCAAGAGACCCAGTACTTC. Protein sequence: CSALGGRYQETQYF.

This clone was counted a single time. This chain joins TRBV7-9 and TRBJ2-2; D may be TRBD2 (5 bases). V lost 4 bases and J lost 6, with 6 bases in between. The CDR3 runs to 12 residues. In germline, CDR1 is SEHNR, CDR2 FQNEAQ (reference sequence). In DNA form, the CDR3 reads TGTGCCAGCAGCTCGGAGGCCGGGGAGCTGTTTTTT. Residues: CASSSEAGELFF.

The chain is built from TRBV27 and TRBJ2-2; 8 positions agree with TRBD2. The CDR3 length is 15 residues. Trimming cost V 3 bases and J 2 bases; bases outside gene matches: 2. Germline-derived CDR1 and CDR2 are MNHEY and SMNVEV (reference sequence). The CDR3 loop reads CASSLRGDNTGELFF. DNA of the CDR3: TGTGCCAGCAGTTTGCGGGGGGACAACACCGGGGAGCTGTTTTTT.